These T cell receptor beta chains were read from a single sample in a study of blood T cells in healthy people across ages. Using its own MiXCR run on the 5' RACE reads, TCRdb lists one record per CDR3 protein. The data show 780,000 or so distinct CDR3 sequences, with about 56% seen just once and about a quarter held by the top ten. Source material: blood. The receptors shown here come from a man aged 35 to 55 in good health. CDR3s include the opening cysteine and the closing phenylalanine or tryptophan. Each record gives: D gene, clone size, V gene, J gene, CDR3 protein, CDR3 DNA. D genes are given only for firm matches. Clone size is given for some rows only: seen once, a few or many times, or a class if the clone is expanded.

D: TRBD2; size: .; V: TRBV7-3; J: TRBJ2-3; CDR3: CASSNGTISTDTQYF; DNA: TGTGCCAGCAGCAACGGGACTATTTCCACAGATACGCAGTATTTT
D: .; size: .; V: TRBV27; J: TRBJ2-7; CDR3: CASSLNMGVFHEQYF; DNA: TGTGCCAGCAGCCTTAACATGGGTGTATTCCACGAGCAGTACTTC
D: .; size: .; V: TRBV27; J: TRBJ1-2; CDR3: CASTTTGGKGYTF; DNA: TGTGCCAGCACCACGACGGGAGGGAAGGGCTACACCTTC
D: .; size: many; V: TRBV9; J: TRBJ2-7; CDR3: CASSAATFYEQYF; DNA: TGTGCCAGCAGCGCCGCAACTTTCTACGAGCAGTACTTC
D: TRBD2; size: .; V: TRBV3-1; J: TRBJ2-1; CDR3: CASSLPSGRDNEQFF; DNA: TGTGCCAGCAGCCTACCTAGCGGGAGGGACAATGAGCAGTTCTTC
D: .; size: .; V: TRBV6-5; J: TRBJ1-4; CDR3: CASSYSVERFGNEKLFF; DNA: TGTGCCAGCAGTTACTCGGTTGAGAGGTTCGGTAATGAAAAACTGTTTTTT
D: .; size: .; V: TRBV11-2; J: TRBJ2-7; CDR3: CASSANTLAYEQYF; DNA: TGTGCCAGCAGCGCCAACACCTTAGCCTACGAGCAGTACTTC
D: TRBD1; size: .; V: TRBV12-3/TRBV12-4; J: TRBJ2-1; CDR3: CASTPDRDTLSYNEQFF; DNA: TGTGCCAGCACCCCCGACAGGGACACCCTATCCTACAATGAGCAGTTCTTC
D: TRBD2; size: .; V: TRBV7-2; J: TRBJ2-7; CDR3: CASSSGTTEQYF; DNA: TGTGCCAGCAGCTCCGGGACTACCGAGCAGTACTTC
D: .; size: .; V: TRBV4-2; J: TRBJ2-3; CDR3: CASSQDVPGLGSDTQYF; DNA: TGTGCCAGCAGCCAAGATGTACCCGGTCTAGGCTCAGATACGCAGTATTTT
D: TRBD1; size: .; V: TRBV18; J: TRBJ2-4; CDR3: CASSLQGQESIQYF; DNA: TGTGCCAGCTCACTACAGGGACAGGAAAGCATTCAGTACTTC
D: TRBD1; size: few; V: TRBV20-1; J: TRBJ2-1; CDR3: CSADDRVSEQFF; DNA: TGCAGTGCGGACGACAGGGTCAGTGAGCAGTTCTTC
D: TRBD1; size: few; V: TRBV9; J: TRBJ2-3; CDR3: CASSVGTGGSIDTQYF; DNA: TGTGCCAGCAGCGTAGGTACAGGGGGTTCAATAGATACGCAGTATTTT
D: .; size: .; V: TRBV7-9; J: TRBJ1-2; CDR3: CASSLKSGLGGYTF; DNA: TGTGCCAGCAGCTTAAAGTCAGGTCTTGGGGGCTACACCTTC
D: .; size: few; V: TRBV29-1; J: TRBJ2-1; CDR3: CSVHPTGSGEQFF; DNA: TGCAGCGTCCATCCAACAGGGTCTGGTGAGCAGTTCTTC
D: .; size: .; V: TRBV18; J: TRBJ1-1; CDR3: CASSPGIGRTEAFF; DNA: TGTGCCAGCTCACCAGGGATAGGCAGAACTGAAGCTTTCTTT
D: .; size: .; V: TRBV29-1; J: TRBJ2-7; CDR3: CSVVSGTPYEQYF; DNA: TGCAGCGTTGTCTCGGGGACTCCGTACGAGCAGTACTTC
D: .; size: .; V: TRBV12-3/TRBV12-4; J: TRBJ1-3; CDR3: CASSYRVNTIYF; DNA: TGTGCCAGCAGTTATAGGGTAAACACCATATATTTT
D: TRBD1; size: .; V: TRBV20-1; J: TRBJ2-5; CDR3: CSAGTGVRETQYF; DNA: TGCAGTGCTGGGACAGGGGTTAGGGAGACCCAGTACTTC
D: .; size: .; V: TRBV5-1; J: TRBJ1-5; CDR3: CASSLGFGGSNQPQHF; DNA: TGCGCCAGCAGCTTGGGTTTTGGAGGGAGCAATCAGCCCCAGCATTTT
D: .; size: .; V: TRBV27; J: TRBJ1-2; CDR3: CASSLSRESYGYTF; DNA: TGTGCCAGCAGTTTGTCCAGGGAGTCCTATGGCTACACCTTC
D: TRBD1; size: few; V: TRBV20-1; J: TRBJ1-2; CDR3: CSAALDRGTGYTF; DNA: TGCAGTGCTGCCCTTGACAGGGGGACTGGCTACACCTTC
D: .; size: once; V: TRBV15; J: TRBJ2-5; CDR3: CATSALQPETQYF; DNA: TGTGCCACCAGCGCACTGCAGCCAGAGACCCAGTACTTC
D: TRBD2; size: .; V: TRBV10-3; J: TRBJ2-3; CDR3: CAISQTSGNEDTQYF; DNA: TGTGCCATCAGCCAGACTAGCGGGAACGAAGATACGCAGTATTTT
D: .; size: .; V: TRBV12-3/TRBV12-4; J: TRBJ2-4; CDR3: CASSLGEREDAGDIQYF; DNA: TGTGCCAGCAGTTTAGGCGAGAGGGAGGATGCAGGGGACATTCAGTACTTC
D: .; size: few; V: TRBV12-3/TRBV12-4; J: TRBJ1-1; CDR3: CASSSSDNQKAFF; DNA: TGTGCCAGCAGTTCATCCGATAACCAGAAAGCTTTCTTT
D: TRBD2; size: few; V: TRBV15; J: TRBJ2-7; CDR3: CATSRPGLADEQYF; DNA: TGTGCCACCAGCAGACCGGGACTAGCGGACGAGCAGTACTTC
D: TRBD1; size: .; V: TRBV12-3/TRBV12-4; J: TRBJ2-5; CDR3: CASSSEQGAWETQYF; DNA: TGTGCCAGCAGTTCAGAACAGGGGGCATGGGAGACCCAGTACTTC
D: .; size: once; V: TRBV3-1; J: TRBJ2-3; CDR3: CASSHAGSHTDTQYF; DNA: TGTGCCAGCAGCCATGCAGGATCACACACAGATACGCAGTATTTT
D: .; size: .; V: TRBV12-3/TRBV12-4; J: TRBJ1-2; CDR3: CASSLSGDDGYTF; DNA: TGTGCCAGCAGTTTATCAGGGGACGATGGCTACACCTTC
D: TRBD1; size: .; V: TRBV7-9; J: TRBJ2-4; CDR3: CASSSPGQLAKNIQYF; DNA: TGTGCCAGCAGCTCTCCGGGACAGTTAGCCAAAAACATTCAGTACTTC
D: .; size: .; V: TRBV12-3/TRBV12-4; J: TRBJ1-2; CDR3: CASSSELRGYTF; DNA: TGTGCCAGCAGTTCTGAACTTCGTGGCTACACCTTC
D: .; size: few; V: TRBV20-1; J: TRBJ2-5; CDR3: CSADWNAGGIRETQYF; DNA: TGCAGTGCTGATTGGAACGCAGGGGGGATAAGAGAGACCCAGTACTTC
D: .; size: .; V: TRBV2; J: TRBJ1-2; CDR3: CASSPLETTNYGYTF; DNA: TGTGCCAGCAGTCCCCTTGAAACGACTAACTATGGCTACACCTTC
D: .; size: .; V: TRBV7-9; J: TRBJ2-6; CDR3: CASSPDLSGANVLTF; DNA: TGTGCCAGCAGCCCAGACCTCTCTGGGGCCAACGTCCTGACTTTC
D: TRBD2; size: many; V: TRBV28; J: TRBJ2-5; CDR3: CASSPPSGRTQETQYF; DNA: TGTGCCAGCAGTCCCCCTAGCGGGAGAACCCAAGAGACCCAGTACTTC
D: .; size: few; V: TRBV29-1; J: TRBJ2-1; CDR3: CSVGGDREQFF; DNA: TGCAGCGTTGGGGGCGATAGGGAGCAGTTCTTC
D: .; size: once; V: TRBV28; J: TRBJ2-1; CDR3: CASTILRGTGSTYNEQFF; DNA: TGTGCCAGCACCATACTCCGGGGCACAGGGAGTACCTACAATGAGCAGTTCTTC
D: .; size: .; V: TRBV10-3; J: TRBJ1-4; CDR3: CAISGGQNEKLFF; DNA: TGTGCCATCAGTGGAGGGCAAAATGAAAAACTGTTTTTT
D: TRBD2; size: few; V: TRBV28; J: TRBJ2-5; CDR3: CASSPTEGTNGETQYF; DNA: TGTGCCAGCAGTCCCACCGAAGGGACTAACGGAGAGACCCAGTACTTC
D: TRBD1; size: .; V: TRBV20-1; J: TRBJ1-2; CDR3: CSARDMGQGVVYGYTF; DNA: TGCAGTGCTAGAGACATGGGACAGGGGGTAGTCTATGGCTACACCTTC
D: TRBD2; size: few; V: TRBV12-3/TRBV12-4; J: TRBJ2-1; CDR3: CASSLETGTNGVDEQFF; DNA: TGTGCCAGCAGTCTAGAGACTGGGACTAATGGTGTCGATGAGCAGTTCTTC
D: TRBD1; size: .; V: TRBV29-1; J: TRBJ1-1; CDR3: CSDRTGNTEAFF; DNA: TGCAGCGATCGGACAGGGAACACTGAAGCTTTCTTT
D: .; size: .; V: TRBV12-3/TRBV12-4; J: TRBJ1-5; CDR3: CASRHDNRPQHF; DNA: TGTGCCAGCAGGCATGACAACCGTCCCCAGCATTTT
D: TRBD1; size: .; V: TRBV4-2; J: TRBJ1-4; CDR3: CASSPDREGAEKLFF; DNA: TGTGCCAGCAGCCCAGACAGGGAAGGCGCGGAAAAACTGTTTTTT
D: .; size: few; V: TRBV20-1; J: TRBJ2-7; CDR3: CSAGDNPYEQYF; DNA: TGCAGTGCTGGAGACAACCCCTACGAGCAGTACTTC
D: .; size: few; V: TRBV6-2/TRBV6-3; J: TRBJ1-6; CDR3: CASSYSTVNSPLHF; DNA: TGTGCCAGCAGTTACTCGACAGTGAATTCACCCCTCCACTTT
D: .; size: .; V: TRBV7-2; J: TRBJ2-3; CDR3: CASSHRRPRVTGVTDTQYF; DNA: TGTGCCAGCAGCCACAGACGACCACGAGTGACAGGCGTCACAGATACGCAGTATTTT
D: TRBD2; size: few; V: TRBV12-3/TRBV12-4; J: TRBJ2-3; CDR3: CASSLVLASGFTDTQYF; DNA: TGTGCCAGCAGTTTGGTTTTGGCTAGCGGATTCACAGATACGCAGTATTTT
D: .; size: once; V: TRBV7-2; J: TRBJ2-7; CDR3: CASRGPGNEQYF; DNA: TGTGCCAGCAGGGGGCCGGGTAATGAGCAGTACTTC